What follows are 19 T cell receptor beta chains derived from one specimen sequenced in a study of beta chain features in type 1 diabetes. Of the isolated RNA, all was reverse transcribed, and so the sequenced material was expressed TCRB transcripts. Libraries were prepared by immunoSEQ multiplex PCR; TCRdb keeps only in-frame clonotypes and omits some of them. The sample consists of 860,000 or so clones, about a sixth of them appearing once. The sequenced material came from naive CD4+ T cells from blood. These receptors were obtained from a woman between 18 and 29 years old in good health.

V usage is TRBV25-1 and J usage is TRBJ1-2; D may be TRBD1 (5 bases). In germline, CDR1 is MGHDK, CDR2 SYGVNS. The CDR3 extends over 12 amino acids. The CDR3 coding sequence is TGTGCGGCTGGGGGAGTGCCTTATGGCTACACCTTC. This gives the protein CAAGGVPYGYTF.

J is TRBJ1-1 and V is TRBV15; the D is unclear. The CDR3 runs to 14 residues. V gave up 0 bases and J gave up 4 bases, with 9 bases separating them. CDR1 and CDR2 from the germline V gene are LNHNV and YYDKDF (reference sequence). In nucleotides, the CDR3 is TGTGCCACCAGCAGAGATAGACTGGGCACTGAAGCTTTCTTT. Its protein is CATSRDRLGTEAFF.

This clone was counted a few times. The genes are TRBV4-1 and TRBJ2-1; 7 bases fit TRBD2. This CDR3 has 16 residues. Trimming removed 2 bases from V and 0 bases from J; junction bases left unmatched: 4. Germline V gene data show CDR1 as MGHRA and CDR2 as YSYEKL. The CDR3 sequence: CASSQSWGGSYNEQFF. CDR3 DNA: TGCGCCAGCAGCCAAAGCTGGGGGGGCTCCTACAATGAGCAGTTCTTC.

This clone was recorded only once. The V gene is TRBV5-8, the J gene TRBJ2-1, with TRBD1 as a possible D gene (6 bases). This CDR3 spans 15 amino acids. Deletions cut 4 bases from V and 3 bases from J, with 14 bases between. Germline assignment: CDR1 SGHTS and CDR2 YDEGEE. The CDR3 protein is CASSRGTLRYNEQFF. CDR3 bases: TGTGCCAGCAGCCGAGGGACACTCCGCTACAATGAGCAGTTCTTC.

As concerns this clone: At the DNA level, this CDR3 is encoded by other sequences in the same sample as well. The chain has TRBV15 and TRBJ1-4; D not certain. Trimming took off 1 base at V and 7 bases at J, with 4 bases between the two ends. Germline assignment: CDR1 LNHNV and CDR2 YYDKDF (reference sequence). The CDR3 has 12 residues. The CDR3 bases are TGTGCCACCAGCAGAGTAGGTGAAAAACTGTTTTTT. Amino acids: CATSRVGEKLFF. The full variable domain, in which reference TRBV15 and TRBJ1-4 provide the parts outside the CDR3, is DAMVIQNPRYQVTQFGKPVTLSCSQTLNHNVMYWYQQKSSQAPKLLFHYYDKDFNNEADTPDNFQSRRPNTSFCFLDIRSPGLGDTAMYLCATSRVGEKLFFGSGTQLSVL.

The CDR3 sequence is CASSSSGTTNTGELFF. Written as DNA, the CDR3 is TGTGCCAGCAGTTCCTCCGGGACAACGAACACCGGGGAGCTGTTTTTT. This chain uses TRBV27 with TRBJ2-2, with D perhaps matching TRBD1 (6 bases). In germline, CDR1 is MNHEY, CDR2 SMNVEV (reference sequence). The germline V and J ends were trimmed by 4 bases and 0 bases, with 12 bases remaining between them. The CDR3 totals 16 residues.

The chain uses TRBV28 and TRBJ2-5; 9 positions match TRBD1. Germline lookup yields CDR1 MDHEN and CDR2 SYDVKM. The ends lost 6 bases at V and 2 bases at J; junction bases unmatched: 7. The CDR3 consists of 15 residues. For the CDR3, the DNA is TGTGCCAGCAGCGCCTGGACAGGGGAACAAGAGACCCAGTACTTC. It encodes CASSAWTGEQETQYF.

A note on this clone: The sample carries other DNA sequences with the same CDR3. V and J are TRBV7-2 and TRBJ2-1, with 7 nucleotides matching TRBD1. This CDR3 has 15 amino acids. The J segment lost 4 bases and the V segment lost 1 base, leaving 4 bases of the junction unmatched. The germline CDR1 and CDR2 sequences are SGHTA and FQGNSA. CDR3 sequence (DNA): TGTGCCAGCAGCTTAGGACAGGGACCTTACAATGAGCAGTTCTTC. This encodes CASSLGQGPYNEQFF. The full variable domain, rest sourced from reference TRBV7-2 and TRBJ2-1, is GAGVSQSPSNKVTEKGKDVELRCDPISGHTALYWYRQSLGQGLEFLIYFQGNSAPDKSGLPSDRFSAERTGGSVSTLTIQRTQQEDSAVYLCASSLGQGPYNEQFFGPGTRLTVL.

The chain combines TRBV18 with TRBJ2-5; 8 nucleotides match TRBD1. There are 14 residues in the CDR3. Germline CDR1 KGHSH, CDR2 LQKENI. V was clipped by 5 bases and J by 4 bases; unmatched bases: 6. The CDR3 DNA reads as TGTGCCAGCTCAGCAGGACAGGGACGAGAGACCCAGTACTTC. Its translation: CASSAGQGRETQYF.

As concerns this clone: At one boundary the junction diverges from the germline segment, which might be a read error. The genes are TRBV5-6 and TRBJ1-1, with a weak D call TRBD1 (5 bases). The germline gives CDR1 SGHDT, CDR2 YYEEEE. The CDR3 consists of 12 residues. Written as DNA, the CDR3 is TGTGCCAGCAGCCTGGGCCCAGGGTCGCGCATCTTT. Its translation is CASSLGPGSRIF.

The chain combines TRBV4-1 with TRBJ2-5; D ambiguous. V was clipped by 0 bases and J by 1 base, with 12 bases between them. This CDR3 is built from 16 residues. The germline V gene has CDR1 MGHRA and CDR2 YSYEKL. The CDR3 is CASSQDRSVSQETQYF. The CDR3 DNA reads TGCGCCAGCAGCCAAGATAGGAGCGTATCCCAAGAGACCCAGTACTTC.

This clone was counted a few times. The rearrangement joins TRBV5-1 to TRBJ2-7, with D possibly TRBD2 on 6 matching bases. The CDR3 consists of 14 residues. The germline CDR1 and CDR2 sequences are SGHRS and YFSETQ. V lost 0 bases, J lost 2 bases, and 9 bases lay in between. The CDR3 DNA reads TGCGCCAGCAGCTTGGTTGGAGGGGCCTACGAGCAGTACTTC. This sequence encodes CASSLVGGAYEQYF.

This clone was seen a handful of times. The chain has TRBV10-3 and TRBJ2-7, with unresolved D. The CDR3 runs to 11 residues. Trimming shortened V by 3 bases and J by 2 bases, and 2 bases separated the two germline ends. Per the germline V gene, CDR1 is ENHRY and CDR2 is SYGVKD. The CDR3 DNA is TGTGCCATCAGTGATCCCTACGAGCAGTACTTC. It translates to CAISDPYEQYF.

This clone was counted only a few times. The rearrangement links TRBV6-6 to TRBJ2-5; D is unresolved. The V end lost 5 bases, the J end lost 3 bases, and 7 bases lay between the germline ends. This CDR3 contains 12 residues. Germline V gene data show CDR1 as MNHNY and CDR2 as SVGAGI (reference sequence). CDR3 in DNA: TGTGCCAGCAGTGGAACTAAAGAGACCCAGTACTTC. It codes for CASSGTKETQYF.

This clone has a handful of counts. The chain combines TRBV7-2 with TRBJ2-7; no clear D. Germline loops: CDR1 SGHTA, CDR2 FQGNSA. V was shortened by 4 bases and J by 3 bases, with 13 bases between the two germline ends. This CDR3 has 14 amino acids. The CDR3 reads CASSSPYGSYEQYF. CDR3 DNA sequence: TGTGCCAGCAGCTCCCCCTATGGCAGCTACGAGCAGTACTTC.

The rearrangement links TRBV21-1 to TRBJ2-7. TRBV21-1 is designated a pseudogene. This CDR3 has 10 amino acids. The CDR3 here is CASSKYEQYF. DNA for the CDR3: TGTGCCAGCAGCAAGTACGAGCAGTACTTC.

This chain joins TRBV5-6 and TRBJ1-1; D remains unclear. In germline, CDR1 is SGHDT, CDR2 YYEEEE. The V and J ends lost 0 bases and 1 base respectively, with 7 bases between them. This CDR3 spans 14 amino acids. CDR3 sequence reads: CASSLDVTNTEAFF. The CDR3 DNA is TGTGCCAGCAGCTTGGACGTAACGAACACTGAAGCTTTCTTT.

This chain connects TRBV28 to TRBJ2-1, with 8 bases matching TRBD2. Germline V CDR1 and CDR2: MDHEN, SYDVKM. The V gene end was trimmed by 3 bases and the J gene end by 4 bases; junction bases not matched to a gene: 8. CDR3 length: 16 amino acids. The CDR3 DNA follows: TGTGCCAGCAGTTTTTTAGCGGGACAAAATTACAATGAGCAGTTCTTC. Translation gives CASSFLAGQNYNEQFF.

The CDR3: CASSVTSGAYNEQFF. The DNA for the CDR3 is TGTGCCAGCAGTGTCACTAGCGGGGCATACAATGAGCAGTTCTTC. The chain joins TRBV6-5 to TRBJ2-1; 10 bases line up with TRBD2. With V trimmed by 5 bases and J by 4 bases, 5 bases remained unmatched. The CDR3 consists of 15 residues. Germline assignment: CDR1 MNHEY and CDR2 SVGAGI.